This TCR beta chain was obtained from a study of shared clonotypes between healthy human individuals. At the level of the study: Aged 18 to 49, the donors were a couple of women and three men. Broader study findings: The small donor group covered limited genetic and exposure diversity.

Using immunoSEQ multiplex PCR, the repertoire was profiled, and TCRdb retains in-frame clones only, with some absent. The sample holds around 500,000 clones, 60% to 80% seen once. Worth noting for this clone: Its matching antigen is unknown.

The length of the CDR3 is 19 residues. Trimming took 5 bases from V and 5 from J; bases not matched to a gene: 22. The germline V gene encodes CDR1 PRHDT and CDR2 FYEKMQ (reference sequence). Sequencing was done on a sample of PBMCs. The origin of this receptor is a woman in her 40s in good health. Some clones in this sample may be carry-over from other donors' samples. V usage is TRBV13 and J usage is TRBJ2-7; 9 bases align to TRBD2. The CDR3 nucleotides are TGTGCCAGCAGCACCCGGTGGGCAGGGGGACTAGCTCGGGGCCACGAGCAGTACTTC. It codes for CASSTRWAGGLARGHEQYF.